One sample yielded the 18 T cell receptor beta chains listed below, sequenced in a study of T cell repertoires in cytomegalovirus infection. TCRdb passed the reads through MiXCR, listing each CDR3 protein once. The sample has around 300,000 distinct CDR3 sequences, about 25% seen once. The sample consisted of PBMCs. The receptors were sampled from a human donor in good health (CMV status not recorded). Some clones in this sample may be carry-over from other donors' samples.

This clonotype was recorded at least ten times. The chain has TRBV7-2 and TRBJ2-7, with TRBD1 matching over 12 bases. Trimming removed 3 bases from V and 5 bases from J; junction bases left unmatched: 17. This CDR3 is built from 19 residues. In germline, CDR1 is SGHTA, CDR2 FQGNSA. The CDR3 region is CASSFPSLRDRGRGDEQYF. CDR3 DNA: TGTGCCAGCAGCTTCCCGAGTCTCCGGGACAGGGGGCGCGGCGACGAGCAGTACTTC.

The V gene is TRBV28, the J gene TRBJ1-2; 7 bases align to TRBD1. The V segment lost 4 bases and the J segment 9 bases; nucleotides outside the gene matches: 5. The CDR3 has 12 residues. Germline loops: CDR1 MDHEN, CDR2 SYDVKM. CDR3 loop: CASSSEGQSYTF. The DNA of the CDR3 is TGTGCCAGCAGTTCAGAGGGACAGAGCTACACCTTC.

The chain has TRBV20-1 and TRBJ1-6; D not certain. Germline V CDR1 and CDR2: DFQATT, SNEGSKA (reference sequence). V dropped 0 bases and J dropped 8 bases, with 17 bases sitting between them. This CDR3 has 16 amino acids. The CDR3 sequence: CSARDRRVSSDSPLHF. CDR3 sequence (DNA): TGCAGTGCTAGAGACCGAAGGGTATCTTCTGATTCACCCCTCCACTTT.

V and J are TRBV12-3 or TRBV12-4 and TRBJ1-5; D might be TRBD1 (6 bases). The CDR3 extends over 15 amino acids. V was shortened by 1 base and J by 7 bases, with 14 bases between the two germline ends. Written as DNA, the CDR3 is TGTGCCAGCAGTTTAGGGGGGCGGACGGGACAGCCCCAGCATTTT. Translation gives CASSLGGRTGQPQHF.

This clonotype was counted ten times or more. The V call is TRBV7-2, the J call TRBJ2-3; D gene ambiguous. CDR1 SGHTA and CDR2 FQGNSA come from the germline V gene. Trimming left V 2 bases short and J 2 bases short, with 14 bases between. The CDR3 loop spans 16 amino acids. CDR3 bases: TGTGCCAGCAGCTTAAACGGCGGAGTAGTCACAGATACGCAGTATTTT. This gives the protein CASSLNGGVVTDTQYF.

This clonotype showed up just a few times. The chain uses TRBV28 and TRBJ2-5; TRBD2 matches at 12 bases. The CDR3 extends over 17 amino acids. Trimming at V came to 6 bases and at J to 5 bases, leaving 13 bases not matched to a gene. Germline assignment: CDR1 MDHEN and CDR2 SYDVKM. The CDR3 protein is CASRPPSSGRARETQYF. The DNA of the CDR3 is TGTGCCAGCAGACCGCCCTCTAGCGGGAGGGCCCGGGAGACCCAGTACTTC.

This clonotype was counted ten times or more. The chain is built from TRBV30 and TRBJ2-4; a possible D gene is TRBD1 (5 bases). The CDR3 runs to 15 residues. Germline V CDR1 and CDR2: GTSNPN, SVGIG (reference sequence). The V end lost 2 bases, the J end lost 0 bases, and 11 bases lay between the germline ends. The CDR3 sequence is CAWSIGALAKNIQYF. The CDR3 nucleotides read TGTGCCTGGAGTATTGGGGCCCTAGCCAAAAACATTCAGTACTTC.

V gene TRBV14 combines with J gene TRBJ2-4; D gene ambiguous. Trimming stripped 5 bases from V and 7 bases from J, with 12 bases between. The CDR3 has 13 amino acids. Per germline, CDR1 SGHDN and CDR2 FVKESK. The CDR3 DNA reads as TGTGCCAGCAGCTTACCACAGAGGAACATTCAGTACTTC. Amino acids: CASSLPQRNIQYF.

The chain carries TRBV4-1 and TRBJ2-2, with a tentative D call TRBD1 (5 bases). There are 15 residues in the CDR3. Trimming left V 0 bases short and J 6 bases short, with 11 bases between. Germline lookup yields CDR1 MGHRA and CDR2 YSYEKL. The CDR3 region is CASSQEIGVPGELFF. The CDR3 DNA follows: TGCGCCAGCAGCCAAGAGATAGGGGTTCCCGGGGAGCTGTTTTTT.

This clonotype appeared many times. This chain connects TRBV5-5 to TRBJ2-2; tentative D call: TRBD1 (5 bases). From germline, CDR1 is SGHKS and CDR2 YYEKEE (reference sequence). The CDR3 is 14 residues long. The V gene lost 2 bases and the J gene lost 4 bases, with 9 bases spanning the gap. The CDR3 here is CASSFSQATGELFF. DNA for the CDR3: TGTGCCAGCAGCTTCTCACAGGCCACCGGGGAGCTGTTTTTT.

The chain employs TRBV19 and TRBJ2-7; possible D gene TRBD1, 7 bases. In germline, CDR1 is LNHDA, CDR2 SQIVND (reference sequence). The V gene lost 6 bases and the J gene lost 3 bases, with 18 bases spanning the gap. The CDR3 has 15 residues. The CDR3 loop is CASSNDRDSLYEQYF. DNA for the CDR3: TGTGCCAGTAGCAATGACAGGGACTCTCTCTACGAGCAGTACTTC. The whole variable domain, filled in from reference TRBV19 and TRBJ2-7, reads DGGITQSPKYLFRKEGQNVTLSCEQNLNHDAMYWYRQDPGQGLRLIYYSQIVNDFQKGDIAEGYSVSREKKESFPLTVTSAQKNPTAFYLCASSNDRDSLYEQYFGPGTRLTVT.

The V call is TRBV6-2 or TRBV6-3, the J call TRBJ1-1; unclear D gene. In germline, CDR1 is MNHEY, CDR2 SVGEGT. The CDR3 has 14 amino acids. Trimming removed 6 bases at V and 0 bases at J, with 11 bases between. The CDR3 loop is CASRSDGVNTEAFF. The CDR3 region has the DNA TGTGCCAGCAGATCCGACGGAGTGAACACTGAAGCTTTCTTT.

This clonotype came up a few times. The J gene is TRBJ2-5, the V gene TRBV7-6, with no clear D. Germline V gives CDR1 SGHVS, CDR2 FNYEAQ. The CDR3 length is 15 residues. Deletions cut 0 bases from V and 1 base from J, with 9 bases between. The CDR3 reads CASSLAPGPQETQYF. In nucleotides, the CDR3 is TGTGCCAGCAGCTTAGCCCCGGGTCCCCAAGAGACCCAGTACTTC.

This clonotype showed up many times. This chain uses TRBV7-8 with TRBJ1-1; D may be TRBD1 (5 bases). The CDR3 spans 15 residues. V lost 8 bases, J lost 1 base, and 17 bases lay in between. Germline CDR1 reads SGHVS; CDR2 reads FQNEAQ. The CDR3 bases are TGTGCCAGCTGGTCCGGGACGGAGGCGAACACTGAAGCTTTCTTT. The encoded protein is CASWSGTEANTEAFF.

This clonotype occurred a few times. This rearrangement joins TRBV29-1 to TRBJ2-7; 8 bases fit TRBD1. Trimming at V came to 6 bases and at J to 0 bases, leaving 4 bases not matched to a gene. Per the germline V gene, CDR1 is SQVTM and CDR2 is ANQGSEA. CDR3 length equals 13 residues. CDR3 region: CSVKGQVSYEQYF. CDR3 DNA sequence: TGCAGCGTCAAGGGACAGGTCTCCTACGAGCAGTACTTC.

This clonotype was picked up many times. The CDR3 protein is CASSFSGTGDTDTQYF. CDR3 DNA: TGTGCCAGCAGCTTCTCCGGGACAGGGGACACAGATACGCAGTATTTT. The chain couples TRBV7-9 to TRBJ2-3; 10 nucleotides match TRBD1. The CDR3 extends over 16 amino acids. After removal of 3 bases from V and 2 bases from J, the junction contained 5 bases not matched to a gene. Germline V gives CDR1 SEHNR, CDR2 FQNEAQ (reference sequence).

V gene TRBV4-1 combines with J gene TRBJ2-1; 10 nucleotides match TRBD2. The germline V gene encodes CDR1 MGHRA and CDR2 YSYEKL. V gave up 0 bases and J gave up 13 bases; unmatched junction bases: 12. CDR3 size: 16 residues. The CDR3 spells CASSQDAGTSVYQQFF. The CDR3 DNA follows: TGCGCCAGCAGCCAAGATGCGGGGACTAGCGTCTACCAACAGTTCTTC.

This clonotype was observed a few times. The J gene is TRBJ1-1, the V gene TRBV7-2; D not resolved. This CDR3 has 13 amino acids. The V gene's germline CDR1 is SGHTA and CDR2 FQGNSA. Trimming cost V 5 bases and J 7 bases, with 14 bases left between them. The CDR3, as DNA: TGTGCCAGCAGCGCCCGGGAGGGTGGTGAAGCTTTCTTT. This gives the protein CASSAREGGEAFF.